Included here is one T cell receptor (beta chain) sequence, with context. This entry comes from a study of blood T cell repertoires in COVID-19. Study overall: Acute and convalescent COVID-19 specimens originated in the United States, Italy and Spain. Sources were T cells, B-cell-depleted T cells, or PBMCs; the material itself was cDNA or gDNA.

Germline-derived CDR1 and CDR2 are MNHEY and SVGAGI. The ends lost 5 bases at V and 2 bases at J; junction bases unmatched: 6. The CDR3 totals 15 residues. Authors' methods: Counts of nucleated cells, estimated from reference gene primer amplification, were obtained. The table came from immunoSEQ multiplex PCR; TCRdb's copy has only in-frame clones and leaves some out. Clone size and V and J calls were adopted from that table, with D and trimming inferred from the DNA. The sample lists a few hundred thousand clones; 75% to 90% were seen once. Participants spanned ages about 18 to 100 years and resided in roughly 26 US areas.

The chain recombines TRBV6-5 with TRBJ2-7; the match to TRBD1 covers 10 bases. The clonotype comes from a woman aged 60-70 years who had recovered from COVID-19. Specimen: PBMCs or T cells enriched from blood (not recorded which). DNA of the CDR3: TGTGCCAGCAGTATCACCGGGACAGGGGCCTACGAGCAGTACGTC. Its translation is CASSITGTGAYEQYV.